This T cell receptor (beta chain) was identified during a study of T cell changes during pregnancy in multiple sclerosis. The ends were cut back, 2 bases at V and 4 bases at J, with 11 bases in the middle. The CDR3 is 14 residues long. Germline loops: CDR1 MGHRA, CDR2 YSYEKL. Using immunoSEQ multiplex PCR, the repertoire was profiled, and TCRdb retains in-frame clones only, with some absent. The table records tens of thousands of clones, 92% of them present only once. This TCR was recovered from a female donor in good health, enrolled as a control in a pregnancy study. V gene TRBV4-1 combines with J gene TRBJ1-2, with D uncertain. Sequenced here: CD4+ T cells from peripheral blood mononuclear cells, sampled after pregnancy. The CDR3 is CASSQSSILYGYTF. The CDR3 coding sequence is TGCGCCAGCAGCCAATCATCGATACTCTATGGCTACACCTTC.